Below, 30 T cell receptor beta chains from the same sample are listed, as sequenced in a study of blood T cells in healthy people across ages (dated by TCRdb to between 2014 and 2017). The library was prepared using 5' RACE. Sequencer: Illumina HiSeq 2500. A second PCR of about 7 to 12 cycles was run with a J-beta primer mix and a sample-barcoded 5' primer. The raw public reads went through TCRdb reprocessing: fastp at Q25, MiXCR clone calling, in-frame beta chains kept. Rows merge per CDR3 protein into single entries with the most common DNA and genes. This sample is represented by 1.5 million to 2 million distinct CDR3 sequences; 25% to 30% of them were singletons. In total, the top ten clones hold 7.7% of the sample. The sequenced material came from blood. The receptors shown here come from a woman in her 30s in good health.

This chain uses TRBV6-5 with TRBJ2-7, with 8 bases matching TRBD1. The V gene end was trimmed by 6 bases and the J gene end by 1 base; junction bases not matched to a gene: 8. The CDR3 loop spans 15 amino acids. Germline CDR1 is MNHEY and CDR2 is SVGAGI. This chain's CDR3 is CASRSTGTGSYEQYF. CDR3 sequence (DNA): TGTGCCAGCAGGTCAACCGGGACAGGATCCTACGAGCAGTACTTC.

The chain joins TRBV5-1 to TRBJ2-1; TRBD2 aligns across 9 bases. With 0 bases clipped from V and 4 bases from J, the junction kept 8 bases outside the gene matches. Germline CDR1 SGHRS, CDR2 YFSETQ. The CDR3 has 17 amino acids. CDR3 loop: CASSLGLAGVGYNEQFF. CDR3 nucleotide sequence: TGCGCCAGCAGCTTGGGTTTAGCGGGAGTGGGTTACAATGAGCAGTTCTTC.

This clonotype has only a few counts. This chain joins TRBV7-9 and TRBJ1-2; weak D call: TRBD1 (5 bases). V was cut by 4 bases and J by 3 bases, with 21 bases left in between. CDR3 size: 17 residues. The germline CDR1 and CDR2 sequences are SEHNR and FQNEAQ (reference sequence). The CDR3 protein is CASSSDLGPKGDYGYTF. In DNA, the CDR3 is TGTGCCAGCAGCTCCGATTTGGGCCCTAAAGGGGACTATGGCTACACCTTC.

The gene calls are TRBV6-5 and TRBJ1-1, with D perhaps TRBD1 (5 bases). CDR3 size: 13 residues. CDR1 is MNHEY, CDR2 SVGAGI, per germline. V was shortened by 2 bases and J by 3 bases, with 7 bases between the two germline ends. This chain's CDR3 is CASSYLGDTEAFF. The CDR3 DNA reads as TGTGCCAGCAGTTACCTGGGGGACACTGAAGCTTTCTTT.

This clonotype was recorded a few times. This chain connects TRBV12-3 or TRBV12-4 to TRBJ2-1, with D perhaps TRBD2 (5 bases). Trimming took 4 bases from V and 8 from J, leaving 9 bases between them. The CDR3 covers 12 residues. Written as DNA, the CDR3 is TGTGCCAGCAGTTATAGGGAGTATGAGCAGTTCTTC. It is translated as CASSYREYEQFF.

This clonotype was detected a few times. The junction shows a germline mismatch at one end, possibly a read error. J is TRBJ2-5 and V is TRBV18; D possibly matches TRBD1 or TRBD2 (5 bases each). This CDR3 contains 15 residues. Germline CDR1 KGHSH, CDR2 LQKENI. CDR3 loop: CANSPPVGEQETQYF. The DNA for the CDR3 is TGTGCCAACTCACCGCCTGTGGGGGAGCAAGAGACCCAGTACTTC.

This clonotype occurred many times. This chain uses TRBV5-1 with TRBJ2-1; 8 bases align to TRBD2. V shed 0 bases, J shed 7 bases, and the junction held 3 bases outside the gene matches. The CDR3 is 14 amino acids. Germline values: CDR1 SGHRS, CDR2 YFSETQ. The DNA of the CDR3 is TGCGCCAGCAGCTTGGAAGCGGGAGTAAATGAGCAGTTCTTC. Its translation: CASSLEAGVNEQFF. The whole variable domain, remainder taken from reference TRBV5-1 and TRBJ2-1, is KAGVTQTPRYLIKTRGQQVTLSCSPISGHRSVSWYQQTPGQGLQFLFEYFSETQRNKGNFPGRFSGRQFSNSRSEMNVSTLELGDSALYLCASSLEAGVNEQFFGPGTRLTVL.

The rearrangement uses TRBV28 and TRBJ2-3; D unresolved. The germline V gene encodes CDR1 MDHEN and CDR2 SYDVKM. V was cut by 3 bases and J by 4 bases, with 11 bases left in between. The CDR3 loop spans 14 amino acids. The CDR3, as DNA: TGTGCCAGCAGTTTGTCCCTCGTGTCAGATACGCAGTATTTT. The encoded protein is CASSLSLVSDTQYF.

The chain combines TRBV15 with TRBJ2-5, with D perhaps matching TRBD1 (6 bases). Looked up from germline, CDR1 is LNHNV and CDR2 is YYDKDF (reference sequence). The CDR3 is made up of 16 amino acids. V was trimmed by 0 bases and J by 3 bases, leaving 14 bases between them. The CDR3 loop is CATSRDHGDIEETQYF. The DNA of the CDR3 is TGTGCCACCAGCAGAGATCACGGGGACATTGAAGAGACCCAGTACTTC.

The chain has TRBV3-1 and TRBJ1-5; maybe TRBD1 (5 bases). Between the trimmed V and J ends, which lost 2 bases and 7 bases, there was a span of 12 bases. Per germline, CDR1 LGHDT and CDR2 YNNKEL (reference sequence). CDR3 length: 14 residues. The CDR3 here is CASSQSDRGQPQHF. The CDR3 DNA reads TGTGCCAGCAGCCAATCAGACAGAGGCCAGCCCCAGCATTTT.

The chain employs TRBV6-5 and TRBJ1-2; D may be TRBD1 (6 bases). V was trimmed by 0 bases and J by 8 bases, leaving 13 bases between them. This CDR3 comprises 14 residues. From germline, CDR1 is MNHEY and CDR2 SVGAGI. The CDR3 is CASSYSTAGAGYTF. CDR3 nucleotides: TGTGCCAGCAGTTACTCGACGGCGGGGGCCGGCTACACCTTC.

This clonotype was seen a few times. The V and J genes are TRBV25-1 and TRBJ1-1; TRBD1 might be the D (5 bases). From germline, CDR1 is MGHDK and CDR2 SYGVNS. The CDR3 has 12 residues. V shed 7 bases and J shed 3 bases, with 9 bases lying between them. DNA of the CDR3: TGTGCCAGCAAGTGGGGGTACACTGAAGCTTTCTTT. Its protein is CASKWGYTEAFF.

The CDR3 bases are TGTGCCAGCTCGAACACCGCGGCTACTAATGAAAAACTGTTTTTT. Amino acid sequence: CASSNTAATNEKLFF. The chain combines TRBV18 with TRBJ1-4; D uncertain. Germline V gene lookup returns CDR1 KGHSH and CDR2 LQKENI. The CDR3 extends over 15 amino acids. V lost 6 bases and J 2 bases, leaving 13 bases between the germline ends.

This chain connects TRBV12-3 or TRBV12-4 to TRBJ2-1; D may be TRBD2 (5 bases). Trimming shortened V by 3 bases and J by 9 bases, and 15 bases separated the two germline ends. CDR3 size: 14 residues. The CDR3 DNA is TGTGCCAGCAGTTTGAGGGAAGGACGGACTGAGCAGTTCTTC. Its protein product is CASSLREGRTEQFF.

About this clonotype itself: A much larger clonotype is one base distant, so this may be a read error. The chain uses TRBV20-1 and TRBJ2-1; 9 bases match TRBD2. The J call may be in error: the DNA end matches TRBJ2-7 better. Germline assignment: CDR1 DFQATT and CDR2 SNEGSKA (reference sequence). The CDR3 contains 14 residues. This CDR3 reads CSAAGREGYNEQYF. In nucleotides, the CDR3 is TGCAGTGCGGCGGGGCGGGAGGGATACAATGAGCAGTACTTC.

In this sample, this clonotype turned up a few times. The CDR3 DNA sequence: TGTGCCAGAGCGGGGGGGAGACATGAGCAGTTCTTC. It yields the protein CARAGGRHEQFF. The gene calls are TRBV21-1 and TRBJ2-1; the DNA was not used to check the table's D call, TRBD1. TRBV21-1 is designated a pseudogene. CDR3 size: 12 residues.

This clonotype was seen a few times. This sequence may be a read error, since a much larger clone differs from it by one base. J is TRBJ2-1 and V is TRBV5-1; D is uncertain. In germline, CDR1 is SGHRS, CDR2 YFSETQ. CDR3 length equals 13 residues. V lost 4 bases, J lost 8 bases, and 13 bases lay in between. The CDR3 spells CASSVSQKHEQFF. The DNA of the CDR3 is TGCGCCAGCAGCGTGTCGCAGAAACATGAGCAGTTCTTC.

This clonotype has a count of ten or more. V usage is TRBV2 and J usage is TRBJ2-7; 7 bases are a match to TRBD2. After removal of 4 bases from V and 4 bases from J, the junction contained 4 bases not matched to a gene. CDR3 length: 13 amino acids. From germline, CDR1 is SNHLY and CDR2 FYNNEI. CDR3 sequence: CASSAGRVYEQYF. The CDR3 DNA reads as TGTGCCAGCAGTGCAGGGAGGGTTTACGAGCAGTACTTC.

The chain carries TRBV30 and TRBJ2-1, with a weak D call TRBD2 (6 bases). CDR3 size: 13 residues. Germline CDR1 is GTSNPN and CDR2 is SVGIG (reference sequence). The germline V and J ends were trimmed by 3 bases and 6 bases, with 12 bases remaining between them. The CDR3 is CAWRSGPLNEQFF. Here the CDR3 DNA reads TGTGCCTGGAGGAGCGGGCCTCTCAATGAGCAGTTCTTC.

In its sample, this clonotype was seen a few times. This chain uses TRBV5-5 with TRBJ2-1; 7 bases match TRBD2. The CDR3 spans 17 residues. The germline V gene has CDR1 SGHKS and CDR2 YYEKEE (reference sequence). Trimming removed 2 bases from V and 0 bases from J; junction bases left unmatched: 8. The CDR3 reads CASSFTPGGSSYNEQFF. CDR3 in DNA: TGTGCCAGCAGCTTTACCCCGGGGGGAAGCTCCTACAATGAGCAGTTCTTC.

Notes on this clonotype: A much larger clonotype is one base distant, so this may be a read error. The CDR3 sequence is CSATGGGGQYF. CDR3 nucleotides: TGCAGCGCCACCGGGGGAGGGGGGCAGTACTTC. The gene calls are TRBV29-1 and TRBJ2-7; TRBD2 might be the D (7 bases). V lost 7 bases to trimming and J lost 9 bases, with 16 bases between them. This CDR3 is 11 amino acids long. CDR1 is SQVTM and CDR2 is ANQGSEA in the germline V gene.

The chain couples TRBV9 to TRBJ2-7; 9 bases match TRBD2. The DNA end is more similar to TRBJ2-5, so the J call may be wrong. Germline CDR1 and CDR2: SGDLS and YYNGEE. This CDR3 comprises 17 residues. The CDR3: CASSPSGLAGFGETQYF. CDR3 nucleotide sequence: TGTGCCAGCAGCCCCAGTGGGCTAGCGGGGTTCGGGGAGACCCAGTACTTC.

This clonotype was counted between two and nine times. This chain uses TRBV12-3 or TRBV12-4 with TRBJ1-1, with a possible D match to TRBD1 (6 bases). There are 16 residues in the CDR3. Between the trimmed V and J ends, which lost 4 bases and 0 bases, there was a span of 15 bases. CDR3 DNA sequence: TGTGCCAGCAGTTGGGGAAAGCAGGGGTTGAACACTGAAGCTTTCTTT. Encoded protein: CASSWGKQGLNTEAFF.

This clonotype was seen more than once but under ten times. The V gene is TRBV6-1, the J gene TRBJ1-2; 8 nucleotides align to TRBD1. Germline V gene sequence: CDR1 MNHNS, CDR2 SASEGT. The CDR3 totals 15 residues. Losses at the gene ends were 3 bases for V and 6 bases for J; bases not matched to a gene: 9. CDR3 protein: CASSDTWTGWNGYTF. CDR3 in DNA: TGTGCCAGCAGTGATACTTGGACAGGGTGGAATGGCTACACCTTC.

This clonotype appeared many times. This chain connects TRBV6-6 to TRBJ2-3; 8 bases are a match to TRBD2. V shed 6 bases, J shed 2 bases, and the junction held 7 bases outside the gene matches. The CDR3 has 15 residues. The V gene's germline CDR1 is MNHNY and CDR2 SVGAGI (reference sequence). In nucleotides, the CDR3 is TGTGCCAGCAGCTCAAGCGGGAGCCCCACAGATACGCAGTATTTT. Its translation: CASSSSGSPTDTQYF.

The table lists this clonotype with a few counts. The chain carries TRBV5-1 and TRBJ2-5; no firm D call. Germline lookup yields CDR1 SGHRS and CDR2 YFSETQ. The CDR3 loop spans 14 amino acids. V was clipped by 0 bases and J by 0 bases, with 6 bases between them. The CDR3 loop is CASSLDTYQETQYF. The DNA of the CDR3 is TGCGCCAGCAGCTTGGATACGTACCAAGAGACCCAGTACTTC.

The gene calls are TRBV24-1 and TRBJ1-2; 8 positions match TRBD1. The CDR3 is made up of 14 amino acids. The germline gives CDR1 KGHDR, CDR2 SFDVKD. Unmatched junction bases numbered 4, after V lost 4 bases and J lost 4 bases. CDR3 in amino acids: CATSEFGQGYGYTF. CDR3 nucleotides: TGTGCCACCAGTGAATTCGGACAGGGCTATGGCTACACCTTC.

This chain uses TRBV29-1 with TRBJ2-7; 12 bases match TRBD1. Germline loops: CDR1 SQVTM, CDR2 ANQGSEA. With V trimmed by 0 bases and J by 5 bases, 5 bases remained unmatched. There are 15 residues in the CDR3. CDR3 amino acids: CSVEEPGQGADEQYF. CDR3 sequence (DNA): TGCAGCGTTGAAGAACCGGGACAGGGGGCCGACGAGCAGTACTTC.

Only a few counts were recorded for this clonotype. The chain recombines TRBV7-9 with TRBJ2-7; weak D call: TRBD1 (5 bases). The V gene lost 3 bases and the J gene lost 5 bases, with 14 bases spanning the gap. The germline gives CDR1 SEHNR, CDR2 FQNEAQ (reference sequence). This CDR3 spans 14 amino acids. The CDR3 here is CASSFVSTRDEQYF. The CDR3 region has the DNA TGTGCCAGCAGCTTTGTCAGCACCAGGGACGAGCAGTACTTC.

A few counts support this clonotype. This sequence joins TRBV5-1 and TRBJ2-7; tentatively, D is TRBD1 or TRBD2 (7 bases each). Trimming took off 0 bases at V and 0 bases at J, with 13 bases between the two ends. The CDR3 has 16 residues. Germline V CDR1 and CDR2: SGHRS, YFSETQ. The CDR3 loop is CASSLAAGQSSYEQYF. The DNA of the CDR3 is TGCGCCAGCAGCTTGGCAGCGGGACAGAGCTCCTACGAGCAGTACTTC.